The 31 T cell receptor beta chains presented below share a single source sample, sequenced in a study of somatic mutations in cytotoxic T cells in rheumatoid arthritis. TCRdb keeps only in-frame clones here, not all; method: immunoSEQ multiplex PCR. Of 20,000 to 25,000 clones in the sample, approximately 81% were seen once. Sequences were obtained from CD8+ T cells sorted from blood. The receptor source for this set is an adult with rheumatoid arthritis.

This chain links TRBV7-6 with TRBJ1-5; D not resolved. The V end was cut by 2 bases, the J end by 4 bases, with 15 bases between. The CDR3 sequence is 16 residues long. CDR1 and CDR2 from the germline V gene are SGHVS and FNYEAQ. The DNA for the CDR3 is TGTGCCAGCAGCTTACGGGCGGCAGGCGATAATCAGCCCCAGCATTTT. This sequence encodes CASSLRAAGDNQPQHF.

The chain uses TRBV6-4 and TRBJ2-3; 10 positions agree with TRBD2. From germline, CDR1 is MRHNA and CDR2 SNTAGT. The CDR3 totals 14 residues. With V trimmed by 8 bases and J by 0 bases, 2 bases remained unmatched. CDR3 amino acids: CASSSGGSTDTQYF. In DNA, the CDR3 is TGTGCCAGCTCTAGCGGGGGTAGCACAGATACGCAGTATTTT.

CDR3 bases: TGCGCCAGCAGCCTCACAGGGGCTGAAGCTTTCTTT. Protein sequence: CASSLTGAEAFF. V gene TRBV4-1 combines with J gene TRBJ1-1, with 7 positions matching TRBD1. CDR3 length equals 12 residues. From germline, CDR1 is MGHRA and CDR2 YSYEKL. The J segment lost 6 bases and the V segment lost 4 bases, leaving 2 bases of the junction unmatched.

This chain connects TRBV4-1 to TRBJ2-1, with a tentative D call TRBD2 (6 bases). CDR1 and CDR2 (germline): MGHRA, YSYEKL. V was cut by 3 bases and J by 2 bases, with 14 bases left in between. CDR3 length: 16 residues. This CDR3 is CASSQFLASTYNEQFF. In DNA form, the CDR3 reads TGCGCCAGCAGCCAGTTTCTAGCGTCTACCTACAATGAGCAGTTCTTC.

This rearrangement joins TRBV4-1 to TRBJ1-2, with D hard to call. Germline V gene data show CDR1 as MGHRA and CDR2 as YSYEKL. With 4 bases removed from V and 2 bases from J, the gap between germline ends came to 20 bases. CDR3 length equals 17 residues. The CDR3 reads CASSLTDNNHQNYGYTF. DNA of the CDR3: TGCGCCAGCAGCCTGACCGACAATAACCACCAGAACTATGGCTACACCTTC.

The chain combines TRBV21-1 with TRBJ1-1; the table's D call TRBD1 went unverified against the DNA. TRBV21-1 is noted as a pseudogene. This CDR3 is 15 amino acids long. The CDR3 DNA is TGTGCCAGCAGCACCGGGACAGATATGAACACTGAAGCTTTCTTT. This gives the protein CASSTGTDMNTEAFF.

The chain carries TRBV5-6 and TRBJ2-3, with D unclear. This CDR3 is 15 amino acids long. V lost 7 bases and J lost 1, with 16 bases in between. Germline values: CDR1 SGHDT, CDR2 YYEEEE. The CDR3 protein is CASGQPPLGTDTQYF. The CDR3 DNA sequence: TGTGCCAGCGGCCAGCCCCCGTTGGGCACAGATACGCAGTATTTT.

There are a few counts of this clone. V and J are TRBV7-8 and TRBJ2-2; 9 nucleotides line up with TRBD2. The CDR3 has 22 amino acids. The V gene's germline CDR1 is SGHVS and CDR2 FQNEAQ. After removal of 5 bases from V and 6 bases from J, the junction contained 28 bases not matched to a gene. CDR3 sequence (DNA): TGTGCCAGCAGCCGATTCCTTTTTAGGGGTGGCGGGGGGGCCGTTTTCCCCGGGGAGCTGTTTTTT. The encoded protein is CASSRFLFRGGGGAVFPGELFF.

V usage is TRBV27 and J usage is TRBJ1-2, with D maybe TRBD1 (5 bases). The CDR3 covers 14 residues. Trimming took 3 bases from V and 6 from J, leaving 14 bases between them. Germline V CDR1 and CDR2: MNHEY, SMNVEV (reference sequence). The CDR3 coding sequence is TGTGCCAGCAGTTTTACCCCTTCGGGGGATGGCTACACCTTC. It specifies CASSFTPSGDGYTF.

In DNA, the CDR3 is TGTGCCAGCAGTGAATCGCCAGGGGGTGGCTACACCTTC. Protein: CASSESPGGGYTF. This chain joins TRBV25-1 and TRBJ1-2; 7 bases line up with TRBD1. With V trimmed by 1 base and J by 7 bases, 3 bases remained unmatched. Germline V gene lookup returns CDR1 MGHDK and CDR2 SYGVNS. This CDR3 has 13 residues.

The count of this clone is one. The V and J genes are TRBV27 and TRBJ1-2; 9 positions agree with TRBD1. The CDR3 is 15 amino acids. The ends lost 6 bases at V and 6 bases at J; junction bases unmatched: 11. Germline values: CDR1 MNHEY, CDR2 SMNVEV (reference sequence). The CDR3 spells CASSTPGQGVHGYTF. The CDR3 DNA sequence: TGTGCCAGCAGCACCCCGGGACAGGGAGTCCATGGCTACACCTTC.

As DNA, the CDR3 is TGCGCCAGCAGCCCAGAGGGGGGGACTAATGAAAAACTGTTTTTT. This codes for CASSPEGGTNEKLFF. This sequence joins TRBV4-3 and TRBJ1-4; D perhaps matches TRBD1 (6 bases). Germline CDR1 and CDR2: LGHNA and YSLEER. The CDR3 length is 15 residues. V was cut by 4 bases and J by 2 bases, with 11 bases left in between.

In DNA form, the CDR3 reads TGTGCCACCAGCATAGGGAAAGGGACAGGGTCTGGCTATGGCTACACCTTC. The encoded protein is CATSIGKGTGSGYGYTF. V gene TRBV15 combines with J gene TRBJ1-2, with TRBD1 matching 9 bases. The CDR3 is 17 residues long. The V and J ends lost 4 bases and 4 bases, in that order; junction bases with no gene match: 13. Germline CDR1 reads LNHNV; CDR2 reads YYDKDF (reference sequence).

The CDR3 here is CASRGEQIYEQYF. In DNA form, the CDR3 reads TGTGCCAGCAGGGGGGAACAGATCTACGAGCAGTACTTC. The chain carries TRBV2 and TRBJ2-7, with D possibly being TRBD1 or TRBD2 (5 bases each). In germline, CDR1 is SNHLY, CDR2 FYNNEI. The CDR3 contains 13 residues. The germline V and J ends were trimmed by 6 bases and 3 bases, with 12 bases remaining between them. Together with reference TRBV2 and TRBJ2-7, the CDR3 gives the full variable domain: EPEVTQTPSHQVTQMGQEVILRCVPISNHLYFYWYRQILGQKVEFLVSFYNNEISEKSEIFDDQFSVERPDGSNFTLKIRSTKLEDSAMYFCASRGEQIYEQYFGPGTRLTVT.

About this clone: A junction boundary mismatches the germline segment, possibly from a read error. The rearrangement joins TRBV7-9 to TRBJ1-1, with D perhaps TRBD1 (5 bases). This CDR3 contains 11 residues. CDR1 and CDR2 from the germline V gene are SEHNR and FQNEAQ (reference sequence). CDR3 coding DNA: TGTGCCAGCAGGTTTGGGACTGAAACTTTCTTT. Translated, it gives CASRFGTETFF.

J is TRBJ1-3 and V is TRBV7-2; D unclear. The CDR3 sequence is 16 residues long. The V gene's germline CDR1 is SGHTA and CDR2 FQGNSA. The V gene lost 1 base and the J gene lost 0 bases, with 10 bases spanning the gap. The CDR3 protein is CASSLVGNYSGNTIYF. In nucleotides, the CDR3 is TGTGCCAGCAGCTTAGTAGGTAATTACTCTGGAAACACCATATATTTT. The entire variable domain, with the rest obtained from reference TRBV7-2 and TRBJ1-3, is as follows: GAGVSQSPSNKVTEKGKDVELRCDPISGHTALYWYRQSLGQGLEFLIYFQGNSAPDKSGLPSDRFSAERTGGSVSTLTIQRTQQEDSAVYLCASSLVGNYSGNTIYFGEGSWLTVV.

This chain joins TRBV10-3 and TRBJ2-3, with 10 bases lining up with TRBD1. J was trimmed by 2 bases and V by 2 bases; bases with no gene match: 1. The CDR3 consists of 15 residues. Germline V CDR1 and CDR2: ENHRY, SYGVKD. The CDR3 loop is CAISEGQGDTDTQYF. The CDR3 nucleotides are TGTGCCATCAGTGAGGGACAGGGGGACACAGATACGCAGTATTTT.

The genes are TRBV7-9 and TRBJ2-5; 16 nucleotides align to TRBD2. The CDR3 extends over 16 amino acids. Trimming at V came to 5 bases and at J to 5 bases, leaving 5 bases not matched to a gene. Germline V lookup: CDR1 SEHNR, CDR2 FQNEAQ (reference sequence). The CDR3 loop is CASSGTSGGVRETQYF. CDR3 DNA sequence: TGTGCCAGCAGCGGGACTAGCGGGGGGGTCCGGGAGACCCAGTACTTC.

V gene TRBV7-2 combines with J gene TRBJ2-6; D is undetermined. Trimming removed 2 bases at V and 1 base at J, with 12 bases between. CDR1 and CDR2 from the germline V gene are SGHTA and FQGNSA. The CDR3 has 17 residues. The DNA for the CDR3 is TGTGCCAGCAGCTTAATGGGTCCGACGTCTGGGGCCAACGTCCTGACTTTC. It specifies CASSLMGPTSGANVLTF.

In this sample, this clone turned up a few times. The chain employs TRBV6-6 and TRBJ1-6; weak D call: TRBD1 (6 bases). The CDR3 has 16 residues. Germline V gives CDR1 MNHNY, CDR2 SVGAGI (reference sequence). V shed 6 bases and J shed 0 bases, with 12 bases lying between them. CDR3 bases: TGTGCCAGCAGCCCCGACAGGAACTCCTATAATTCACCCCTCCACTTT. It codes for CASSPDRNSYNSPLHF.

The rearrangement joins TRBV19 to TRBJ1-1; maybe TRBD1 (6 bases). The CDR3 covers 15 residues. The germline gives CDR1 LNHDA, CDR2 SQIVND (reference sequence). Between the trimmed V and J ends, which lost 6 bases and 1 base, there was a span of 15 bases. CDR3 protein: CASSTTRGTNTEAFF. CDR3 nucleotide sequence: TGTGCCAGTAGCACCACCAGGGGCACGAACACTGAAGCTTTCTTT.

V usage is TRBV10-3 and J usage is TRBJ2-5, with unresolved D. The germline gives CDR1 ENHRY, CDR2 SYGVKD. The CDR3 is 13 amino acids. V was trimmed by 4 bases and J by 4 bases, leaving 10 bases between them. The CDR3 region has the DNA TGTGCCATCAGTGTTGGATCGAGAGAGACCCAGTACTTC. This codes for CAISVGSRETQYF.

This chain connects TRBV6-1 to TRBJ2-7; 8 nucleotides line up with TRBD1. CDR1 and CDR2 from the germline V gene are MNHNS and SASEGT. There are 13 residues in the CDR3. Trimming at V came to 5 bases and at J to 4 bases, leaving 4 bases not matched to a gene. In nucleotides, the CDR3 is TGTGCCAGCAGTACGACAGGGGAGTACGAGCAGTACTTC. Protein: CASSTTGEYEQYF.

A word on this clone: At one boundary the junction diverges from the germline segment, which might be a read error. The V gene is TRBV7-7, the J gene TRBJ2-5; D might be TRBD1 (5 bases). The CDR3 loop spans 11 amino acids. CDR1 and CDR2 from the germline V gene are SSHAT and FNYEAQ (reference sequence). DNA for the CDR3: TGTGCTAGCAGTACAGGAGAGACCCAGTACTTC. This codes for CASSTGETQYF.

The chain combines TRBV2 with TRBJ1-2; a possible D gene is TRBD1 (6 bases). The germline V gene encodes CDR1 SNHLY and CDR2 FYNNEI. Trimming took 6 bases from V and 0 from J, leaving 11 bases between them. The CDR3 runs to 14 residues. The CDR3 sequence is CASRGDIANYGYTF. The CDR3 bases are TGTGCCAGCAGGGGGGACATCGCTAACTATGGCTACACCTTC.

V usage is TRBV27 and J usage is TRBJ2-7; D is ambiguous. The CDR3 is 11 residues long. The germline CDR1 and CDR2 sequences are MNHEY and SMNVEV (reference sequence). The ends were cut back, 2 bases at V and 7 bases at J, with 6 bases in the middle. The CDR3 here is CASSLLGEQYF. The CDR3 DNA sequence: TGTGCCAGCAGTTTACTGGGGGAGCAGTACTTC.

The chain recombines TRBV7-7 with TRBJ2-5; D not resolved. CDR3 length: 14 amino acids. V shed 4 bases and J shed 0 bases, with 9 bases lying between them. The germline V gene has CDR1 SSHAT and CDR2 FNYEAQ (reference sequence). As DNA, the CDR3 is TGTGCCAGCAGCTCGGGCCCCTACCAAGAGACCCAGTACTTC. This encodes CASSSGPYQETQYF.

The J gene is TRBJ2-2, the V gene TRBV6-4; no reliable D call. V was cut by 3 bases and J by 7 bases, with 9 bases left in between. The CDR3 has 13 residues. CDR1 MRHNA and CDR2 SNTAGT come from the germline V gene. This CDR3 reads CASSEADGGELFF. The CDR3 DNA follows: TGTGCCAGCAGTGAGGCAGACGGCGGGGAGCTGTTTTTT.

This clone was seen only once. CDR3 sequence (DNA): TGTGCCATCAGTGAGTCCCACCCCTCCGTCGCCCCCTACGAGCAGTACTTC. This translates into CAISESHPSVAPYEQYF. The chain employs TRBV10-3 and TRBJ2-7, with D hard to call. The CDR3 contains 17 residues. V gave up 0 bases and J gave up 2 bases, with 17 bases separating them. The germline gives CDR1 ENHRY, CDR2 SYGVKD.

The gene calls are TRBV18 and TRBJ2-7; TRBD1 agrees at 9 bases. The V segment lost 3 bases and the J segment 3 bases; nucleotides outside the gene matches: 6. This CDR3 is built from 15 residues. The germline V gene encodes CDR1 KGHSH and CDR2 LQKENI. For the CDR3, the DNA is TGTGCCAGCTCACCGTTTAGGGGACAGGGCTACGAGCAGTACTTC. Amino acids: CASSPFRGQGYEQYF.

The chain is built from TRBV5-1 and TRBJ2-1; D gene uncertain. Germline CDR1 and CDR2: SGHRS and YFSETQ. This CDR3 contains 12 residues. V was pared by 7 bases and J by 8 bases, with 13 bases between. The CDR3 DNA follows: TGCGCCAGCTCGGAAGGCGGCGATGAGCAGTTCTTC. This sequence encodes CASSEGGDEQFF. Full variable domain (remainder filled in from reference TRBV5-1 and TRBJ2-1): KAGVTQTPRYLIKTRGQQVTLSCSPISGHRSVSWYQQTPGQGLQFLFEYFSETQRNKGNFPGRFSGRQFSNSRSEMNVSTLELGDSALYLCASSEGGDEQFFGPGTRLTVL.